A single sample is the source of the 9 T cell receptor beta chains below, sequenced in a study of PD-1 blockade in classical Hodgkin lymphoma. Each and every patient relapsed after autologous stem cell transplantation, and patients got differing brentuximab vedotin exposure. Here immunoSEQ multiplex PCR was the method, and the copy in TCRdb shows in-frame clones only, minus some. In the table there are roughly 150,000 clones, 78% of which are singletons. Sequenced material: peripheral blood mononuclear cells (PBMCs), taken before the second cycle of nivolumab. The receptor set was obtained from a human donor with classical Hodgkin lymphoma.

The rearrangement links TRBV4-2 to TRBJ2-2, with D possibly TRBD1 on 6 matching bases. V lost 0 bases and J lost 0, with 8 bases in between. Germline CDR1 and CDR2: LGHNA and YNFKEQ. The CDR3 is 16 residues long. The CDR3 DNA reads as TGTGCCAGCAGCCAAGAAGGGACAACGAACACCGGGGAGCTGTTTTTT. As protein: CASSQEGTTNTGELFF.

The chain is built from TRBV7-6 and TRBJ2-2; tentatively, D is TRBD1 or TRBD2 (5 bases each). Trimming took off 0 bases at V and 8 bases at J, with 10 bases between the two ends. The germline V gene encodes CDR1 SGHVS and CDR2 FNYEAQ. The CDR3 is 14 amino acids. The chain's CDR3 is CASSLAQGAGELFF. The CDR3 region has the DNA TGTGCCAGCAGCTTAGCGCAGGGAGCGGGGGAGCTGTTTTTT.

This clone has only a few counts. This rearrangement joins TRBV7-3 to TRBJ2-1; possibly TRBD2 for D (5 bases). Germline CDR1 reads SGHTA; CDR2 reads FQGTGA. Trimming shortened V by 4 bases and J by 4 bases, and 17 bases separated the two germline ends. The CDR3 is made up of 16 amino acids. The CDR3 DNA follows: TGTGCCAGCAGCTCTCGAGGAGGTGGGAATTACAATGAGCAGTTCTTC. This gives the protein CASSSRGGGNYNEQFF.

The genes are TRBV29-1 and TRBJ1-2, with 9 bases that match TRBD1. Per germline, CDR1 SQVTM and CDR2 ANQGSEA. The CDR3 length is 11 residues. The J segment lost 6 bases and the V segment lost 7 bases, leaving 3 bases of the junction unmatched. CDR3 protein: CSATGGDGYTF. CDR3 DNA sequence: TGCAGCGCAACAGGGGGCGATGGCTACACCTTC.

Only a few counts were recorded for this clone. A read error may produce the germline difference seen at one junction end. The CDR3: CASSPLSTGPEAFF. The CDR3 region has the DNA TGTGCCAGCAGTCCCTTGTCGACAGGGCCTGAAGCTTTCTTT. The chain recombines TRBV10-3 with TRBJ1-1; 7 nucleotides agree with TRBD1. CDR1 ENHRY and CDR2 SYGVKD come from the germline V gene. The CDR3 is 14 residues long.

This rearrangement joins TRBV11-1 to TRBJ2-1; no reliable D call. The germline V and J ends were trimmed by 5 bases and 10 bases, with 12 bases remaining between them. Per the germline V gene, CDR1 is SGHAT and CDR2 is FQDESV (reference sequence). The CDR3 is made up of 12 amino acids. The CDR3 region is CASSRVSEEQFF. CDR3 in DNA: TGTGCCAGCAGCCGTGTCTCGGAGGAGCAGTTCTTC.

The CDR3 sequence is CASSKLDQPQHF. Written as DNA, the CDR3 is TGTGCCAGCAGCAAACTCGATCAGCCCCAGCATTTT. The chain joins TRBV5-6 to TRBJ1-5; D is unclear. The germline gives CDR1 SGHDT, CDR2 YYEEEE. CDR3 size: 12 residues. The V gene lost 4 bases and the J gene lost 5 bases, with 7 bases spanning the gap.

The CDR3 loop reads CASSSQGVNTEAFF. The CDR3 nucleotides read TGTGCCAGCTCATCCCAGGGGGTGAACACTGAAGCTTTCTTT. The V gene is TRBV18, the J gene TRBJ1-1; 7 bases agree with TRBD1. Per the germline V gene, CDR1 is KGHSH and CDR2 is LQKENI. The CDR3 sequence is 14 residues long. V was clipped by 5 bases and J by 0 bases; unmatched bases: 3.

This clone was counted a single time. The CDR3 nucleotides are TGCGCCAGCAGCTGGGACAGAGGAACTTACGAGCAGTACTTC. It is translated as CASSWDRGTYEQYF. This chain links TRBV5-1 with TRBJ2-5, with 7 nucleotides matching TRBD1. The J call may be mistaken, given a closer DNA end match to TRBJ2-7. This CDR3 is 14 amino acids long. The germline gives CDR1 SGHRS, CDR2 YFSETQ.